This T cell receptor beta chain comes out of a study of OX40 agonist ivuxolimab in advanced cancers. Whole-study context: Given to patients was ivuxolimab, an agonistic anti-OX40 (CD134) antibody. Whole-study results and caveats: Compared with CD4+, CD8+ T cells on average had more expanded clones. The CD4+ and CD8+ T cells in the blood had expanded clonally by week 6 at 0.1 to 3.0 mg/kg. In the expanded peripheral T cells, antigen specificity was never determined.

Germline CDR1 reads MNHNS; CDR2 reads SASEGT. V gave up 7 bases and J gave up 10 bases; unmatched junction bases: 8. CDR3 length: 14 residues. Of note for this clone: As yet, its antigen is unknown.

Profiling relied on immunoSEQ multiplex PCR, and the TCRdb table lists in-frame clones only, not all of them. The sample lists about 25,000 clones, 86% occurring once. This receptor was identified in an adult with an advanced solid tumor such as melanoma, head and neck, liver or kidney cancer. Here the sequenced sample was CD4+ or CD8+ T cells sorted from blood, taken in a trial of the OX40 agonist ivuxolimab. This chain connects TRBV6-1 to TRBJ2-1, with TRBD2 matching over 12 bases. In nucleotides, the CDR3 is TGTGCCAGCACATCTAGCGGGGGGGCAGAGGAGCAGTTCTTC. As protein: CASTSSGGAEEQFF.